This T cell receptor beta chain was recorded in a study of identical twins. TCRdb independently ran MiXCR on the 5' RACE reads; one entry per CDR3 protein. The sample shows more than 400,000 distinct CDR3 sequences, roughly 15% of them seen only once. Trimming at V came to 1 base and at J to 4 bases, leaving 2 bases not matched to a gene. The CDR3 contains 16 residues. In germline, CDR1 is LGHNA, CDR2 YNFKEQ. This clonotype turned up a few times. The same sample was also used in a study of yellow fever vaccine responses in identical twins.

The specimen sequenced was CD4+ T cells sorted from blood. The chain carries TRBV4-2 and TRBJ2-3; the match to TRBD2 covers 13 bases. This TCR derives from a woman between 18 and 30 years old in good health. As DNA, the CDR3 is TGTGCCAGCAGCCAAGGACTAGCGGGGGGCGCAGATACGCAGTATTTT. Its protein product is CASSQGLAGGADTQYF.